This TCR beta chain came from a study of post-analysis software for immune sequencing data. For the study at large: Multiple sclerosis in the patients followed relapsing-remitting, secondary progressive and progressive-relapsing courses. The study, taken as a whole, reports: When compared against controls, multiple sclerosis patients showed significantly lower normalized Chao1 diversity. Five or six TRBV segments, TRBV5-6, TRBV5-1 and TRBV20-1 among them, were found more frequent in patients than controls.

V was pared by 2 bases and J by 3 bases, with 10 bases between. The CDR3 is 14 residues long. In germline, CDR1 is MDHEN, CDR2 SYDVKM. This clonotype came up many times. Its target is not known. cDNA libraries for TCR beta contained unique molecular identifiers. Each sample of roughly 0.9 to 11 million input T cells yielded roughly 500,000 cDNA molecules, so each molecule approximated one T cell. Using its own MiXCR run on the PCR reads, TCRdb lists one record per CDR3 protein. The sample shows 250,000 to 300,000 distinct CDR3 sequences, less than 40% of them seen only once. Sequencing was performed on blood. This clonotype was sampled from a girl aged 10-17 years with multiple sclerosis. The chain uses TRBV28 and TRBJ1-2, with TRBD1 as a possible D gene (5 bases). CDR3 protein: CASSLQGTDYGYTF. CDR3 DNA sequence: TGTGCCAGCAGTTTACAGGGCACGGACTATGGCTACACCTTC.